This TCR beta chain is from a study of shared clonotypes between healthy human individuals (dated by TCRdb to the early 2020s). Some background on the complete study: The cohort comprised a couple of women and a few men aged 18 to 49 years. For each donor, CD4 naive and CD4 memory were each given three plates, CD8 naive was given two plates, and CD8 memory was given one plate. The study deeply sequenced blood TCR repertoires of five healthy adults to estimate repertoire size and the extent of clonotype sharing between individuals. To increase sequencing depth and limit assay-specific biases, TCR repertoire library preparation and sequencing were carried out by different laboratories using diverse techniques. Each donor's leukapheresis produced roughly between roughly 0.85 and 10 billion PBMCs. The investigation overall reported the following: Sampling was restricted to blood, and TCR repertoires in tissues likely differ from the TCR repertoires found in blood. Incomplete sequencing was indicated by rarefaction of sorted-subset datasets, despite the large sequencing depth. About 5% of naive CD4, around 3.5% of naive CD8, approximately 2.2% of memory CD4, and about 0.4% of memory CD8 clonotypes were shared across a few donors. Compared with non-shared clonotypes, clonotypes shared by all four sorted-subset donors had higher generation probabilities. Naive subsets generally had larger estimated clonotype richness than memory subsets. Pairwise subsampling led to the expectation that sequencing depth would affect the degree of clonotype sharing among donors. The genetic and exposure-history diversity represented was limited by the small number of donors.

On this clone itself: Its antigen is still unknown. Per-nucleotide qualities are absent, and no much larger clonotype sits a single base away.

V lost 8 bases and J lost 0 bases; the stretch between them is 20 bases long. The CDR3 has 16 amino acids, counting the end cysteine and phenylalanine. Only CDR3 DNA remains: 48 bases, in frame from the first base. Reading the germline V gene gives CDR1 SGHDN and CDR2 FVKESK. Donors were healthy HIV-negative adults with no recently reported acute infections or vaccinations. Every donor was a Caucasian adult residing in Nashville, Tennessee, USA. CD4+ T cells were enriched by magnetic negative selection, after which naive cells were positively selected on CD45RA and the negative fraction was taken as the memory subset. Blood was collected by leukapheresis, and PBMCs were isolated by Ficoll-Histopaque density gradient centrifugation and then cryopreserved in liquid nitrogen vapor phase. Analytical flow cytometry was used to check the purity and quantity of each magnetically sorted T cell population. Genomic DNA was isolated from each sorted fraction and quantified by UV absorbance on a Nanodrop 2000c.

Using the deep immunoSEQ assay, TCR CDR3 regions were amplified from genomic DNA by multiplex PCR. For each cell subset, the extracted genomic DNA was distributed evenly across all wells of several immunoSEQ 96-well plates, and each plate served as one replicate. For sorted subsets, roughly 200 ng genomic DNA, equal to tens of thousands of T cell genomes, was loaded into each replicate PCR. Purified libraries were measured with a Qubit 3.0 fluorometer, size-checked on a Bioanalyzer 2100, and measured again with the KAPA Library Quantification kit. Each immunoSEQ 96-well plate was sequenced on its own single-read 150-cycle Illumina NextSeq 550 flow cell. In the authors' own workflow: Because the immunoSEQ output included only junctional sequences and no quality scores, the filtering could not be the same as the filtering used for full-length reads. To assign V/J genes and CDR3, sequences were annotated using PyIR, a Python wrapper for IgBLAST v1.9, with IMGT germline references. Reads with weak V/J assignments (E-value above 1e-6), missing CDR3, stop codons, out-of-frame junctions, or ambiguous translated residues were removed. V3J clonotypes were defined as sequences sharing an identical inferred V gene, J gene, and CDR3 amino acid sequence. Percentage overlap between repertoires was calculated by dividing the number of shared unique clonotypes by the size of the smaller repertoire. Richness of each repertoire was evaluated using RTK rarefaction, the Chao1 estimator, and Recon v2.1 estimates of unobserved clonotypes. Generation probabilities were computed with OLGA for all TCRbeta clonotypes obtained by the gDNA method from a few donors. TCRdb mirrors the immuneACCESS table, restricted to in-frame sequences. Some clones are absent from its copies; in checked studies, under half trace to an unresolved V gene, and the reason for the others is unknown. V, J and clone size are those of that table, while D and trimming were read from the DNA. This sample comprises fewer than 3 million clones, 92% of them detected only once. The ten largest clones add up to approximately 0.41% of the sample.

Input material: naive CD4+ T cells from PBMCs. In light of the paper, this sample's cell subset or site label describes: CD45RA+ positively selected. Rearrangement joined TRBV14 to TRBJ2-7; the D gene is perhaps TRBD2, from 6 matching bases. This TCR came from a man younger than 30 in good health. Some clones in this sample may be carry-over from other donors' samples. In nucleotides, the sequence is TGTGCCAGCTTGCCTAGCGTCCGTACGAGCTCCTACGAGCAGTACTTC. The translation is CASLPSVRTSSYEQYF.